These 21 T cell receptor beta chains were sequenced from one sample in a study of T-cell memory formation after mild COVID-19. TCRdb reprocessed the 5' RACE reads via MiXCR and lists one record per CDR3 protein. Of roughly 300,000 distinct CDR3 sequences listed, around 15% are singletons. The sequencing sample was made of PBMCs or a T cell subset sorted from them (not recorded which). The receptors derive from a young man who had mild COVID-19 (a few samples of this study predate the infection). Cell type and time point are not known.

This clonotype came up a few times. CDR3 nucleotide sequence: TGTGCCAGCAGTTCCGCCGGGACAGAGAACACTGAAGCTTTCTTT. Protein: CASSSAGTENTEAFF. The rearrangement joins TRBV3-1 to TRBJ1-1; 7 positions match TRBD1. With V trimmed by 6 bases and J by 1 base, 8 bases remained unmatched. This CDR3 contains 15 residues. The germline V gene encodes CDR1 LGHDT and CDR2 YNNKEL (reference sequence).

This clonotype appeared once. The chain employs TRBV14 and TRBJ2-3; D unclear. Trimming removed 10 bases from V and 7 bases from J, with 9 bases in between. Looked up from germline, CDR1 is SGHDN and CDR2 is FVKESK. The CDR3 length is 10 residues. The CDR3 DNA is TGTGCCACCGGTCCCAATACGCAGTATTTT. This translates into CATGPNTQYF.

The chain combines TRBV6-6 with TRBJ1-1; D unresolved. The CDR3 sequence is 14 residues long. Germline lookup yields CDR1 MNHNY and CDR2 SVGAGI (reference sequence). Trimming pared 6 bases from V and 0 bases from J, leaving 11 bases between. The CDR3 is CASSPSLLNTEAFF. The CDR3 DNA reads TGTGCCAGCAGCCCATCACTCCTGAACACTGAAGCTTTCTTT.

The chain links TRBV23-1 to TRBJ1-4; 11 positions match TRBD1. TRBV23-1 is reported as an ORF; its role is uncertain. J gave up 6 bases and V 3 bases, and 3 bases lay outside the gene matches. This CDR3 region has 15 residues. CDR3 sequence reads: CASSQAGQGDEKLFF. CDR3 DNA: TGCGCCAGCAGTCAGGCGGGACAGGGGGATGAAAAACTGTTTTTT.

The rearrangement uses TRBV10-1 and TRBJ2-7, with D possibly called TRBD1 or TRBD2 (6 bases each). Per the germline V gene, CDR1 is WNHNN and CDR2 is SYGVQD (reference sequence). This CDR3 comprises 14 residues. Trimming cost V 4 bases and J 5 bases, with 15 bases left between them. CDR3 coding DNA: TGCGCCAGCAGTGTGGGGGGCGCTGCCCACGAGCAGTACTTC. Its protein product is CASSVGGAAHEQYF.

This clonotype was counted between two and nine times. The rearrangement uses TRBV29-1 and TRBJ2-1, with D possibly TRBD2 on 5 matching bases. The CDR3 sequence is 13 residues long. V lost 1 base and J 2 bases, leaving 6 bases between the germline ends. The germline gives CDR1 SQVTM, CDR2 ANQGSEA. The CDR3 here is CSVEGSAYNEQFF. For the CDR3, the DNA is TGCAGCGTTGAAGGTAGCGCCTACAATGAGCAGTTCTTC.

The CDR3, as DNA: TGTGCCAGCAGTCAACAGGGTTCTGAAGCTTTCTTT. It is translated as CASSQQGSEAFF. The rearrangement joins TRBV6-5 to TRBJ1-1, with D maybe TRBD1 (6 bases). Germline V gene lookup returns CDR1 MNHEY and CDR2 SVGAGI. V was cut by 5 bases and J by 6 bases, with 10 bases left in between. The CDR3 is 12 amino acids.

This clonotype appeared a few times. This sequence joins TRBV6-6 and TRBJ2-7; D gene uncertain. The CDR3 sequence is 14 residues long. V lost 0 bases to trimming and J lost 3 bases, with 9 bases between them. CDR1 and CDR2 from the germline V gene are MNHNY and SVGAGI (reference sequence). The CDR3 nucleotides read TGTGCCAGCAGTTACTCGATAGGGCTCTACGAGCAGTACTTC. It translates to CASSYSIGLYEQYF.

This clonotype was seen only a few times. The chain's CDR3 is CATSEGSRNEQFF. The CDR3 DNA is TGTGCCACCAGTGAAGGGTCTAGGAATGAGCAGTTCTTC. The chain combines TRBV24-1 with TRBJ2-1; D is uncertain. V was cut by 4 bases and J by 7 bases, with 10 bases left in between. This CDR3 contains 13 residues. Germline-derived CDR1 and CDR2 are KGHDR and SFDVKD.

The chain combines TRBV3-1 with TRBJ1-4; D is unclear. Germline CDR1 reads LGHDT; CDR2 reads YNNKEL (reference sequence). V was cut by 0 bases and J by 7 bases, with 12 bases left in between. The CDR3 is made up of 15 amino acids. The CDR3 region is CASSQEISSGEKLFF. CDR3 DNA sequence: TGTGCCAGCAGCCAAGAAATCAGTTCCGGTGAAAAACTGTTTTTT.

This clonotype was observed a handful of times. The chain recombines TRBV2 with TRBJ2-5, with D perhaps matching TRBD1 (5 bases). V was trimmed by 3 bases and J by 5 bases, leaving 13 bases between them. The CDR3 has 14 amino acids. Germline V gene lookup returns CDR1 SNHLY and CDR2 FYNNEI. In DNA, the CDR3 is TGTGCCAGCAGTGAGGGCCCAGGGAAGGAGACCCAGTACTTC. It is translated as CASSEGPGKETQYF. Combining the CDR3 with reference TRBV2 and TRBJ2-5 gives the whole variable domain EPEVTQTPSHQVTQMGQEVILRCVPISNHLYFYWYRQILGQKVEFLVSFYNNEISEKSEIFDDQFSVERPDGSNFTLKIRSTKLEDSAMYFCASSEGPGKETQYFGPGTRLLVL.

This clonotype was seen a handful of times. This sequence joins TRBV4-2 and TRBJ1-5; tentative D call: TRBD1 (6 bases). The germline V and J ends were trimmed by 4 bases and 6 bases, with 25 bases remaining between them. Germline-derived CDR1 and CDR2 are LGHNA and YNFKEQ. The CDR3 spans 18 residues. The CDR3 loop is CASSPPEPPGGVGQPQHF. CDR3 DNA: TGTGCCAGCAGCCCCCCCGAGCCCCCTGGGGGCGTGGGTCAGCCCCAGCATTTT.

The chain employs TRBV7-3 and TRBJ2-7; D might be TRBD1 or TRBD2, each matching 5 bases. CDR1 SGHTA and CDR2 FQGTGA come from the germline V gene. Between the trimmed V and J ends, which lost 10 bases and 1 base, there was a span of 14 bases. The CDR3 contains 13 residues. The CDR3 here is CATDGKGSYEQYF. DNA of the CDR3: TGTGCCACCGACGGGAAGGGGTCCTACGAGCAGTACTTC.

This clonotype was seen a few times. This sequence joins TRBV28 and TRBJ2-7; 7 bases map to TRBD1. V lost 5 bases and J lost 2; bases outside the gene matches: 9. The CDR3 length is 15 residues. Germline assignment: CDR1 MDHEN and CDR2 SYDVKM. This CDR3 is CASSPHGQVTYEQYV. The CDR3 nucleotides are TGTGCCAGCAGTCCGCATGGACAGGTGACCTACGAGCAGTACGTC.

This clonotype was seen a handful of times. The V and J genes are TRBV20-1 and TRBJ2-3, with 8 bases identical to TRBD1. Germline trimming cut 6 bases from V and 4 bases from J; bases unmatched to any gene: 12. CDR1 DFQATT and CDR2 SNEGSKA come from the germline V gene (reference sequence). There are 15 residues in the CDR3. The CDR3 protein is CSAGPRDRSSDTQYF. The CDR3 nucleotides are TGCAGTGCGGGCCCCCGGGACAGGAGTTCAGATACGCAGTATTTT.

V gene TRBV29-1 combines with J gene TRBJ2-5, with D tentatively TRBD1 (7 bases). V was pared by 2 bases and J by 2 bases, with 9 bases between. Germline V gives CDR1 SQVTM, CDR2 ANQGSEA. This CDR3 is 13 amino acids long. CDR3 sequence reads: CSVEPGGQETQYF. Here the CDR3 DNA reads TGCAGCGTTGAACCAGGGGGGCAAGAGACCCAGTACTTC.

V gene TRBV12-3 or TRBV12-4 combines with J gene TRBJ1-2; 8 positions agree with TRBD1. The CDR3 sequence is 14 residues long. The junction had 11 bases not matched to a gene; V was cut back by 6 bases and J by 8 bases. This chain's CDR3 is CASSRRRTGKGYTF. The DNA for the CDR3 is TGTGCCAGCAGCCGAAGGCGGACAGGGAAGGGCTACACCTTC.

In this sample, this clonotype turned up a few times. The chain links TRBV6-5 to TRBJ1-5, with TRBD1 matching 9 bases. Germline loops: CDR1 MNHEY, CDR2 SVGAGI. The CDR3 extends over 15 amino acids. The ends lost 6 bases at V and 3 bases at J; junction bases unmatched: 6. The CDR3 sequence: CASRGNRGPNQPQHF. CDR3 DNA: TGTGCCAGCAGGGGGAACAGGGGGCCCAATCAGCCCCAGCATTTT.

This chain connects TRBV14 to TRBJ2-7; 13 nucleotides line up with TRBD2. CDR1 is SGHDN, CDR2 FVKESK, per germline. The CDR3 loop spans 16 amino acids. Trimming at V came to 1 base and at J to 2 bases, leaving 2 bases not matched to a gene. DNA for the CDR3: TGTGCCAGCAGCCAAGTTGGACTAGCGGGGGCCTACGAGCAGTACTTC. Translating it yields CASSQVGLAGAYEQYF.

The rearrangement links TRBV19 to TRBJ2-3; 9 bases align to TRBD1. From germline, CDR1 is LNHDA and CDR2 SQIVND (reference sequence). The CDR3 is made up of 13 amino acids. V dropped 9 bases and J dropped 7; count of bases not matched to a gene: 8. CDR3 sequence (DNA): TGTGCCAGCGCCGGGACAGGGAGGAATACGCAGTATTTT. Translation gives CASAGTGRNTQYF.

The table lists this clonotype with many counts. The chain recombines TRBV5-1 with TRBJ2-3; D perhaps matches TRBD1 (6 bases). Germline V lookup: CDR1 SGHRS, CDR2 YFSETQ. The CDR3 runs to 14 residues. V lost 2 bases and J 1 base, leaving 8 bases between the germline ends. For the CDR3, the DNA is TGCGCCAGCAGCTTCTCAGGGGGCACAGATACGCAGTATTTT. Its protein is CASSFSGGTDTQYF.